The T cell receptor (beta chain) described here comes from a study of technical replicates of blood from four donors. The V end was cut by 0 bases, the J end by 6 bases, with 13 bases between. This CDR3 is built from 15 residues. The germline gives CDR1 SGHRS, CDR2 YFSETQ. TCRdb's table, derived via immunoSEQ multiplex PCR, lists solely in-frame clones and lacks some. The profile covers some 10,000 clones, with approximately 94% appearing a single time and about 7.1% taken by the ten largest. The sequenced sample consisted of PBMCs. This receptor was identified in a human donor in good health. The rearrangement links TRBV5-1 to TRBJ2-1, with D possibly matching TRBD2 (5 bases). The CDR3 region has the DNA TGCGCCAGCAGCTTGGCCGGGGATTCTTTCAATGAGCAGTTCTTC. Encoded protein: CASSLAGDSFNEQFF.